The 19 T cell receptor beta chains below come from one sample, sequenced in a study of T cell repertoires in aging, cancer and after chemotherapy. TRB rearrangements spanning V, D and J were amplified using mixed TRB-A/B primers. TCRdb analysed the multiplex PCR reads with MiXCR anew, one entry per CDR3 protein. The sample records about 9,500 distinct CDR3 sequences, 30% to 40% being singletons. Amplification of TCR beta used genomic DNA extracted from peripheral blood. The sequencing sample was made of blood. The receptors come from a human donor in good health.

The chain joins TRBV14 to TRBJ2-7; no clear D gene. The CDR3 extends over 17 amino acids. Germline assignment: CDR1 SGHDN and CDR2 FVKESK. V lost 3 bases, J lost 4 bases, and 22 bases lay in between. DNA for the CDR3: TGTGCCAGCAGCCATAAGACTGACCCAAGTTTCCCGTACGAGCAGTACTTC. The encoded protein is CASSHKTDPSFPYEQYF.

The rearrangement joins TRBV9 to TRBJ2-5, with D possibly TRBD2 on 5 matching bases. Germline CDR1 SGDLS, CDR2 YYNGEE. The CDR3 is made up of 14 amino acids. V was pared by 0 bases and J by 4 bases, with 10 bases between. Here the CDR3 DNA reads TGTGCCAGCAGCGTAGAGGGCGGAGGAGAGACCCAGTACTTC. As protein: CASSVEGGGETQYF. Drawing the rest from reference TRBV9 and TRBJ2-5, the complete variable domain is DSGVTQTPKHLITATGQRVTLRCSPRSGDLSVYWYQQSLDQGLQFLIQYYNGEERAKGNILERFSAQQFPDLHSELNLSSLELGDSALYFCASSVEGGGETQYFGPGTRLLVL.

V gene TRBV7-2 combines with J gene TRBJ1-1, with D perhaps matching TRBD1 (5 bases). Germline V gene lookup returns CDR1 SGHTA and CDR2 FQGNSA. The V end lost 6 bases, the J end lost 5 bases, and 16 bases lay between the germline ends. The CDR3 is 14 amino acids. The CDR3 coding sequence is TGTGCCAGCAGACTTACTATGGGGGGAACTGAAGCTTTCTTT. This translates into CASRLTMGGTEAFF.

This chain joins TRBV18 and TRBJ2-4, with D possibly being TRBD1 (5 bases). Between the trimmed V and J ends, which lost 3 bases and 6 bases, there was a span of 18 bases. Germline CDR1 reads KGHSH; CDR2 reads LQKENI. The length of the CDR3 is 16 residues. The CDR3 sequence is CASSPGQLGASNIQYF. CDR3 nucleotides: TGTGCCAGCTCACCTGGGCAGCTAGGGGCCTCAAACATTCAGTACTTC.

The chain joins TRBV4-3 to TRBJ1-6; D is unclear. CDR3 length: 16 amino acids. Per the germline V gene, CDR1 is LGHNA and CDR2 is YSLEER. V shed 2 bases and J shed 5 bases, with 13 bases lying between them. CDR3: CASSQSFKPDNSPLHF. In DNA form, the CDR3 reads TGCGCCAGCAGCCAATCGTTCAAGCCTGATAATTCACCCCTCCACTTT.

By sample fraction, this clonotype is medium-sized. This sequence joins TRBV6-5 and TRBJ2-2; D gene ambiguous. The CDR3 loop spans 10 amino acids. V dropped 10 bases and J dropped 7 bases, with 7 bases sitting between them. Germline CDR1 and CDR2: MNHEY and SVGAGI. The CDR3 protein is CATFLGELFF. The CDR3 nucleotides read TGTGCCACCTTCCTCGGGGAGCTGTTTTTT.

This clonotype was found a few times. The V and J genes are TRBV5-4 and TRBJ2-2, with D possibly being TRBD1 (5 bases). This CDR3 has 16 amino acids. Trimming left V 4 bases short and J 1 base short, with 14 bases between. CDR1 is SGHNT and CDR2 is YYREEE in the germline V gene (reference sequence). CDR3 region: CASSHTGRRNTGELFF. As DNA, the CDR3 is TGTGCCAGCAGCCACACAGGACGGAGGAACACCGGGGAGCTGTTTTTT.

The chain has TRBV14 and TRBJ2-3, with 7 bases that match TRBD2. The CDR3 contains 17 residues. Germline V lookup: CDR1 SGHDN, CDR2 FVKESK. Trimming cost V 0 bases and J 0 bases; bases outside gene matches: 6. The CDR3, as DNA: TGTGCCAGCAGCCAAGATCCAGCGGGGCCAAGCACAGATACGCAGTATTTT. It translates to CASSQDPAGPSTDTQYF.

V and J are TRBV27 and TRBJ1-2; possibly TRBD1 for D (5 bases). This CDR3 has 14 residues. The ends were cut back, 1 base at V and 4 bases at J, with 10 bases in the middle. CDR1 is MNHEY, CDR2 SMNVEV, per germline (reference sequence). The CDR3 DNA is TGTGCCAGCAGTTTATTGGGGGACTCCTATGGCTACACCTTC. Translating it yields CASSLLGDSYGYTF.

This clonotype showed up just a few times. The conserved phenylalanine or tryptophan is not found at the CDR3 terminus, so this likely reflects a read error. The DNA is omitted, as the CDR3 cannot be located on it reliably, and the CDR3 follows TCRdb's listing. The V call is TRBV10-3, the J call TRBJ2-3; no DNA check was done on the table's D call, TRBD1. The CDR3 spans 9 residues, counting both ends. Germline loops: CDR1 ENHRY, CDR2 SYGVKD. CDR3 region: CAISPVGTG.

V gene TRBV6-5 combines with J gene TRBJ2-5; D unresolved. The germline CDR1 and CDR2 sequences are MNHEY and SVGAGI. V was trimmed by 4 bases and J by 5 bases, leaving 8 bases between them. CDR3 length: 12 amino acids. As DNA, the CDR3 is TGTGCCAGCAGTTCGGGCCAGGAGACCCAGTACTTC. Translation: CASSSGQETQYF.

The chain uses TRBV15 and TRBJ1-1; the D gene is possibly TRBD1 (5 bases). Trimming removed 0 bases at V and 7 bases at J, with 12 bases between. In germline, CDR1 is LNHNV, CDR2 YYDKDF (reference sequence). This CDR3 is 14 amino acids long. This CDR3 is CATSRDGDSYEAFF. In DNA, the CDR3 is TGTGCCACCAGCAGAGACGGCGACAGTTATGAAGCTTTCTTT.

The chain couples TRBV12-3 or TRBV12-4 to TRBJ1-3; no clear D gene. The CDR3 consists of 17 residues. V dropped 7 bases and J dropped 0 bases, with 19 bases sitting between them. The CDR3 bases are TGTGCCAGCAATACCTGGCGGGGTCGCCTCTCTGGAAACACCATATATTTT. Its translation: CASNTWRGRLSGNTIYF.

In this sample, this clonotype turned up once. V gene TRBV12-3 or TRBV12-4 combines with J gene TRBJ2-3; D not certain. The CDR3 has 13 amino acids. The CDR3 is CASGLGAMDTQYF. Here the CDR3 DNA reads TGTGCTAGTGGTTTGGGCGCTATGGATACGCAGTATTTT.

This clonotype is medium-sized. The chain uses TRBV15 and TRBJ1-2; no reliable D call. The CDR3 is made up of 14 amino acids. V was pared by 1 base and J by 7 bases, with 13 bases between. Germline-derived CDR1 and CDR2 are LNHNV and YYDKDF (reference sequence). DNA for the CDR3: TGTGCCACCAGCAGAGTCGTAGGGCTGGGTGGCTACACCTTC. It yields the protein CATSRVVGLGGYTF.

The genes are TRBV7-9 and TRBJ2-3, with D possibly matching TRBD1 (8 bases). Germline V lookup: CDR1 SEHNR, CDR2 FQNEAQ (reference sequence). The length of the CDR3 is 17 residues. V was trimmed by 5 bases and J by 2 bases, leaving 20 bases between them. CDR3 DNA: TGTGCCAGCAGCATCACAGGGGGGGCCGGTTCCACAGATACGCAGTATTTT. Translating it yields CASSITGGAGSTDTQYF.

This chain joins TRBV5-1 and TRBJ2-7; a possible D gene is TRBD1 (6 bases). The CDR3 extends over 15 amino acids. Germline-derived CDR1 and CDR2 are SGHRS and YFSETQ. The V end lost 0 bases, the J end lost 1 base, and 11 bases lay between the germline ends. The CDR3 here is CASSLDQGGSYEQYF. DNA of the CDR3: TGCGCCAGCAGCTTGGATCAAGGGGGATCCTACGAGCAGTACTTC.

CDR3 DNA sequence: TGCAGTGCTAGAGTTCCCACTGAAGCTTTCTTT. Its protein product is CSARVPTEAFF. This rearrangement joins TRBV20-1 to TRBJ1-1; no firm D call. Looked up from germline, CDR1 is DFQATT and CDR2 is SNEGSKA (reference sequence). The CDR3 runs 11 residues. Trimming shortened V by 1 base and J by 4 bases, and 4 bases separated the two germline ends.

CDR3 sequence: CASSPTGTGLTDEQYF. The CDR3, as DNA: TGTGCCAGCAGTCCCACCGGGACAGGGCTCACGGACGAGCAGTACTTC. This rearrangement joins TRBV27 to TRBJ2-7; 9 bases map to TRBD1. Germline V gives CDR1 MNHEY, CDR2 SMNVEV (reference sequence). V dropped 5 bases and J dropped 5; count of bases not matched to a gene: 13. There are 16 residues in the CDR3.